This TCR beta chain appears in the sequencing data of a study of cytomegalovirus exposure and HLA in healthy donors (dated by TCRdb to 2016 to 2017). For the wider study: According to an earlier analysis of 587 of the donors, about 180 million T cells yielded roughly 100 million unique TCR beta sequences and approximately 300 Gb of sequence data. A later genetic analysis used genome-wide SNP genotypes for about three fifths of the 666 donors, treating that subset as a discovery cohort. Donor age, sex, ethnicity and CMV serostatus were compiled alongside the repertoire data. In an earlier analysis of more than 550 of the donors, high-throughput TCR beta sequencing was used to judge whether each TCR beta V gene segment behaved as functional or pseudogenic. A later analysis re-examined previously published TCR beta repertoires from hundreds of donors and added high-resolution HLA genotyping to investigate patterns of TCR occurrence. Among several hundred genotyped donors of the cohort, an average of about 220,000 unique TCR beta nucleotide sequences was sequenced per donor, of which roughly 17% were non-productive. To predict cytomegalovirus infection status, the study combined high-throughput TCR immunosequencing, statistical association of individual TCRs with disease status, and machine learning. The genetic ancestry cluster associated with self-reported Caucasian donors included about four fifths of the roughly 360 genotyped donors. Rather than drawing on any new phenotypic data, the later analysis identified candidate immune exposures from TCR beta sequences and the way those sequences occurred across donors. Along with the approximately 700-subject first cohort, a separate validation cohort of roughly 110 different subjects was used. The study used immunosequencing to profile the T cell repertoires of several hundred subjects and linked those repertoires to cytomegalovirus serostatus. Because of strong linkage in the cohort, roughly five DR-DQ haplotypes were treated as single units for association and clustering. Typing coverage differed by locus: A, B, C, DRB1 and DQB1 were typed in roughly 620-630 donors, DQA1 in 522, DPA1 in 600 to 610, and DPB1 in 472. The aim of the study was to test whether cataloging public T cell receptors could identify signatures of past pathogen exposure. An early release that covered approximately 600 HLA-typed donors contained about 300 gigabases of sequencing data and around 85 million unique TCR sequences. Both class I and class II loci were covered by HLA typing, at four-digit resolution. All discovery cohort repertoires had been generated on a single sequencing platform. General findings and caveats noted by the study authors: A later analysis found that most CMV-associated TCR beta chains appeared HLA-restricted, with HLA associations seemingly driven largely by CMV exposure. HLA typing was unavailable for some donors at each locus, so association tests used only the typed subset. Around 16 rarely observed V segments, including chromosome 9 orphons, were excluded from the earlier analysis of several hundred of the donors because counts were too low. While some public TCRs were present in many individuals, most TCR sequences turned up only very rarely across donors. In both the original and validation cohorts, the classifier was reported to diagnose cytomegalovirus status with high specificity and sensitivity. Presence/absence analyses assumed roughly uniform sequencing depth across donors, an assumption that may not hold. A total of around 150 TCR beta chains were listed by the study as associated with cytomegalovirus. According to a later genetic analysis, donors in an Asian-associated ancestry cluster had fewer N-insertions in productive TCRs than the approximately 690-donor mean. In vitro tests confirmed that a few of the cytomegalovirus-associated TCR beta chains recognize cytomegalovirus antigens. An association between a missense DCLRE1C variant and V-gene and J-gene trimming of TCR beta chains was found in a later genetic analysis and replicated in an independent cohort. The sequencing pipeline was judged likely to have produced a cluster of highly shared sequence variants as a technical artifact. In a later analysis, HLA-associated TCR beta chains showed more clonal expansion and lower generation probabilities than non-associated chains that were equally common. At a false discovery rate of 0.05, a later analysis linked some 17,000 TCR beta sequences to specific HLA alleles. An earlier analysis of some 560 of the donors showed that most TCR beta V segments appeared in productive rearrangements either about 90% or about 30% of the time, which broadly matched IMGT annotations. Strong co-occurrence of HLA alleles, especially DR and DQ, made assigning TCR associations to individual alleles difficult. A later analysis found that TCR association rates varied across HLA loci, with DRB1 alleles showing the most associated TCRs and HLA-C alleles the fewest. Linkage disequilibrium might explain the correlated functional status among segregating V segments, but an unknown experimental factor could not be ruled out. The authors suggested that the approach could potentially be extended to other disease states and immunological phenotypes. A further reported finding was that TCR beta sequences accurately predicted the HLA-A and HLA-B alleles for most subjects in the first cohort. A later analysis reported that several top co-occurrence clusters appeared linked to parvovirus B19, influenza, CMV and Epstein-Barr virus. The cohort was sequenced for TCR beta chains only, and without alpha or paired-chain data the features that could be detected were limited. For the cohort, immune exposure information was limited to CMV serostatus.

Comment on this clone: Its antigen is still unknown. The record has no base qualities; no much larger clone is one base away.

The cohort comprised some 700 healthy bone marrow donors. All cohort members were sampled while nominally healthy, although unrecorded immune exposures were likely present. The donor was CMV seronegative and belonged to the group of under 400 seronegative cohort members. A peripheral blood sample was collected from each donor, and TCR beta sequencing was performed on peripheral blood mononuclear cells. Genomic DNA extraction from the blood cell samples was performed with the Qiagen DNeasy Blood Extraction Kit. The library came from the immunoSEQ multiplex PCR assay. A mixture of 60 forward primers for TCR Vbeta segments and 13 reverse primers for TCR Jbeta segments was used in the multiplex PCR. A multiplex PCR assay on genomic DNA amplified the CDR3 region of rearranged TCR beta genes. Amplified TCR beta libraries were sequenced as 87-base-pair reads on the Illumina HiSeq System. The study's own analysis went as follows. In a later analysis, around 80 million unique TCR beta chains were counted across the roughly 670 repertoires, and approximately 11 million of these chains were shared by at least two donors. To remove PCR and sequencing errors, raw reads were error-corrected and collapsed into unique sequences using a nearest-neighbor algorithm that merged closely related sequences. Alignment of CDR3 sequences to IMGT reference sequences was used to assign V, D and J gene segments. For a sequence to be retained, a match of at least six nucleotides was required to both a V gene segment and a J gene segment. A rearrangement was called productive if the CDR3 had no stop codons and remained in frame with V and J, and every other rearrangement was called non-productive. CDR3 was defined according to IMGT convention as the region running from the second conserved V-encoded cysteine to the conserved J-encoded phenylalanine. The earlier analysis of approximately 590 of the donors excluded any sequence lacking an unambiguous match to a single V gene segment. An earlier analysis of fewer than 650 of the donors classified V segments as functional when productive rearrangements were above 56.7% and as segregating when the standard deviation between donors was above 5%. A statistical classification framework was developed to diagnose cytomegalovirus status using the catalog of TCR beta chain sequences. A later analysis assigned V and J genes by comparing TCR nucleotide sequences with IMGT/GENE-DB human TR gene sequences. The TCRdist pipeline was used in a later analysis to assign CDR3 sequences and most-parsimonious VDJ recombination scenarios. In a later analysis, each TCR beta chain was defined by its CDR3 amino acid sequence together with its V-gene family, and reads without a unique V-gene family were excluded. To address suspected cross-contamination and a sequencing artifact, a later analysis removed under 600 highly shared, low-generation-probability nucleotide sequences. A later analysis calculated a clonal expansion index for each public chain from normalized within-repertoire ranks of inferred template counts. In a later analysis, generation probabilities were computed using a VDJ recombination model fitted to out-of-frame rearrangements, and the results were checked against IGoR. Hypergeometric tests were used in a later analysis to score TCR-TCR, TCR-HLA and TCR-CMV co-occurrence, with a repertoire-size bias correction applied to the TCR pairs. In a later analysis, false discovery rates were estimated by permuting HLA or CMV assignments 20 times. A later analysis grouped co-occurring TCRs with DBSCAN, adding TCRdist sequence similarity when clustering within HLA-allele-positive subsets. Repertoires with fewer than 30,000 or more than 120,000 public chains, plus five repertoires with anomalous nucleotide sharing, were excluded from co-occurrence clustering. In its TCRdb copy, this immuneACCESS table keeps in-frame sequences only and misses some clones. Where compared with another copy, unresolved V genes explain less than half of these, and the others have no known cause. V, J and clone size reflect that table, while D and trimming were determined from the DNA. The sample yields around 170,000 clones; around 82% were counted once. The top ten clones comprise about 0.37% of the sample.

Sequenced sample: PBMCs. The receptor was derived from a boy aged 2-15 years in good health and CMV-seronegative.

The CDR3 has the sequence CASSDTLAPHNEQFF. The sequenced DNA is TGTGCCAGCAGCGACACCCTGGCCCCCCACAATGAGCAGTTCTTC. The chain uses TRBV7-3 and TRBJ2-1; the D gene is unclear. Spanning cysteine to phenylalanine, the CDR3 consists of 15 amino acids. The sequence is cut down to CDR3 DNA, 45 bases in frame from base 1. Via the germline V gene, CDR1 is SGHTA and CDR2 FQGTGA. The V end loses 5 bases and the J end loses 5 bases, and a stretch of 16 bases separates them. The reference TRBV7-3 and TRBJ2-1 proteins fill in what lies around the CDR3, so the full variable domain reads GAGVSQTPSNKVTEKGKYVELRCDPISGHTALYWYRQSLGQGPEFLIYFQGTGAADDSGLPNDRFFAVRPEGSVSTLKIQRTERGDSAVYLCASSDTLAPHNEQFFGPGTRLTVL.